The 13 T cell receptor beta chains given below trace back to one sample, sequenced in a study of blood T cell repertoires in COVID-19 (dated by TCRdb to about 2020). Library preparation was by the immunoSEQ multiplex PCR assay. TCRdb provides this immuneACCESS table in a form limited to in-frame rearrangements. Some clones are lacking; in checked studies, under half of them reflect an unresolved V gene, and why the rest are absent is not known. Here the sample has 110,000 to 150,000 clones; approximately 80% occur a single time. The top ten clones comprise 6% of the sample. The sequencing input was PBMCs or T cells enriched from blood (not recorded which). These receptors were collected from a woman between 50 and 59 years old who had recovered from COVID-19.

This chain links TRBV7-9 with TRBJ1-3, with D perhaps TRBD1 (6 bases). The germline V and J ends were trimmed by 5 bases and 4 bases, with 15 bases remaining between them. Germline assignment: CDR1 SEHNR and CDR2 FQNEAQ (reference sequence). The CDR3 spans 15 residues. The CDR3: CASSPRDNSGNTIYF. The CDR3 bases are TGTGCCAGCAGCCCACGGGACAACTCCGGAAACACCATATATTTT.

The chain links TRBV27 to TRBJ2-7, with 11 bases aligning to TRBD2. Trimming took 6 bases from V and 10 from J; bases not matched to a gene: 14. The germline CDR1 and CDR2 sequences are MNHEY and SMNVEV (reference sequence). There are 15 residues in the CDR3. The CDR3: CASSRLAGGRGDQYF. For the CDR3, the DNA is TGTGCCAGCAGCCGATTAGCGGGGGGGCGCGGGGATCAGTACTTC.

This clone has just one count. The chain uses TRBV2 and TRBJ2-3, with TRBD2 matching 14 bases. This CDR3 has 16 amino acids. Losses at the gene ends were 2 bases for V and 6 bases for J; bases not matched to a gene: 4. Germline V gene sequence: CDR1 SNHLY, CDR2 FYNNEI. The CDR3 sequence is CASSEQGLAGVDTQYF. The DNA for the CDR3 is TGTGCCAGCAGTGAACAGGGACTAGCGGGGGTCGATACGCAGTATTTT.

This chain links TRBV10-2 with TRBJ2-7; TRBD2 matches 13 bases. CDR1 is WSHSY, CDR2 SAAADI, per germline. This CDR3 region has 17 residues. After removal of 4 bases from V and 0 bases from J, the junction contained 6 bases not matched to a gene. This chain's CDR3 is CASSGLAGGYSSYEQYV. Here the CDR3 DNA reads TGCGCCAGCAGTGGACTAGCGGGGGGCTACAGCTCCTACGAGCAGTACGTC.

The chain couples TRBV13 to TRBJ1-5, with 8 bases aligning to TRBD1. Losses at the gene ends were 4 bases for V and 5 bases for J; bases not matched to a gene: 7. CDR3 length: 15 amino acids. Germline V CDR1 and CDR2: PRHDT, FYEKMQ (reference sequence). CDR3 loop: CASSYGTGSHQPQHF. CDR3 DNA sequence: TGTGCCAGCAGCTATGGGACAGGAAGCCATCAGCCCCAGCATTTT. Variable domain in full (rest from reference TRBV13 and TRBJ1-5): AAGVIQSPRHLIKEKRETATLKCYPIPRHDTVYWYQQGPGQDPQFLISFYEKMQSDKGSIPDRFSAQQFSDYHSELNMSSLELGDSALYFCASSYGTGSHQPQHFGDGTRLSIL.

The V gene is TRBV7-2, the J gene TRBJ2-5; 8 bases map to TRBD2. V dropped 8 bases and J dropped 0; count of bases not matched to a gene: 8. The CDR3 runs 15 residues. CDR1 and CDR2 from the germline V gene are SGHTA and FQGNSA. CDR3 in amino acids: CASGRAGGHQETQYF. The CDR3 coding sequence is TGTGCCAGCGGGCGGGCGGGGGGCCACCAAGAGACCCAGTACTTC. The full variable domain, with the rest looked up from reference TRBV7-2 and TRBJ2-5, is GAGVSQSPSNKVTEKGKDVELRCDPISGHTALYWYRQSLGQGLEFLIYFQGNSAPDKSGLPSDRFSAERTGGSVSTLTIQRTQQEDSAVYLCASGRAGGHQETQYFGPGTRLLVL.

The chain combines TRBV6-5 with TRBJ1-6, with 10 bases aligning to TRBD1. J was trimmed by 9 bases and V by 4 bases; bases with no gene match: 9. Germline V gene sequence: CDR1 MNHEY, CDR2 SVGAGI. The length of the CDR3 is 16 residues. CDR3 in amino acids: CASSSRATGGFSPLHF. CDR3 DNA sequence: TGTGCCAGCAGTTCCCGGGCGACAGGGGGCTTTTCACCCCTCCACTTT.

This clone was seen a handful of times. The chain is built from TRBV28 and TRBJ1-6; D gene ambiguous. CDR3 length: 12 residues. Deletions cut 8 bases from V and 11 bases from J, with 13 bases between. Germline V gene lookup returns CDR1 MDHEN and CDR2 SYDVKM. As DNA, the CDR3 is TGTGCCAGCTTCTCGGGGAGACCACCCCTCCACTTT. Translated: CASFSGRPPLHF.

V usage is TRBV6-5 and J usage is TRBJ1-4; 7 positions match TRBD1. CDR3 length: 15 residues. Looked up from germline, CDR1 is MNHEY and CDR2 is SVGAGI. Losses at the gene ends were 6 bases for V and 10 bases for J; bases not matched to a gene: 14. The CDR3 DNA reads as TGTGCCAGCAGCCGCGGCAGGGGGTTAGGTGGAAAACTGTTTTTT. It specifies CASSRGRGLGGKLFF.

This clone was found a few times. V is TRBV28 and J is TRBJ1-2; 8 bases match TRBD1. CDR3 length equals 13 residues. Germline V gene sequence: CDR1 MDHEN, CDR2 SYDVKM. The V and J ends lost 5 bases and 8 bases, in that order; junction bases with no gene match: 7. CDR3 bases: TGTGCCAGCAGTGATACAGGGGGAAGCGGCTACACCTTC. This encodes CASSDTGGSGYTF.

This chain joins TRBV9 and TRBJ2-7; maybe TRBD1 (5 bases). With 0 bases removed from V and 3 bases from J, the gap between germline ends came to 13 bases. The CDR3 runs to 15 residues. CDR1 is SGDLS and CDR2 is YYNGEE in the germline V gene. CDR3 in DNA: TGTGCCAGCAGCGTAGCGGCAGGGCGAAGCTACGAGCAGTACTTC. Its translation is CASSVAAGRSYEQYF.

The genes are TRBV15 and TRBJ1-2, with D tentatively TRBD1 (5 bases). V was cut by 3 bases and J by 6 bases, with 11 bases left in between. CDR1 and CDR2 (germline): LNHNV, YYDKDF (reference sequence). The CDR3 loop spans 13 amino acids. The CDR3 protein is CATSRGGFDGYTF. As DNA, the CDR3 is TGTGCCACCAGCAGGGGGGGTTTCGATGGCTACACCTTC.

This clone occurred once. V is TRBV28 and J is TRBJ1-2, with 10 bases identical to TRBD1. The CDR3 is 16 residues long. With V trimmed by 5 bases and J by 3 bases, 9 bases remained unmatched. From germline, CDR1 is MDHEN and CDR2 SYDVKM. The CDR3 spells CASSALRDRGYYGYTF. DNA of the CDR3: TGTGCCAGCAGTGCCCTCCGGGACAGGGGTTACTATGGCTACACCTTC.